These 17 T cell receptor beta chains came from one sample sequenced in a study of T cells in Graves' hyperthyroidism and ophthalmopathy (dated by TCRdb to the late 2010s). The library relied on multiplex PCR. The sequencer was an Illumina HiSeq 2000. The TCR beta CDR3 regions were amplified from RNA transcripts. The first round of RT-PCR for the TCR CDR3 was performed with the HTBI primer set and the Qiagen OneStep RT-PCR kit. In TCRdb, the public reads were trimmed at Q25 with fastp and aligned with MiXCR, with productive beta chains retained. Rows are combined by CDR3 protein, so each entry shows the most common genes and DNA. This sample comprises around 600,000 distinct CDR3 sequences, just under 45% of them detected only once. Approximately 7.2% of the sample is taken by the ten largest. Sequenced material: peripheral blood or thyroid tissue (not recorded which). The receptors shown here come from an adult man with Graves' disease, either hyperthyroidism or ophthalmopathy (not recorded which).

This clonotype was counted ten times or more. The chain employs TRBV29-1 and TRBJ2-5, with a possible D match to TRBD1 (6 bases). This CDR3 has 13 amino acids. Germline CDR1 SQVTM, CDR2 ANQGSEA. V lost 3 bases to trimming and J lost 2 bases, with 10 bases between them. CDR3 protein: CSVDLGQQETQYF. CDR3 sequence (DNA): TGCAGCGTTGATCTCGGACAGCAAGAGACCCAGTACTTC.

This clonotype showed up many times. The chain is built from TRBV29-1 and TRBJ1-4; D unresolved. CDR1 and CDR2 from the germline V gene are SQVTM and ANQGSEA. CDR3 length equals 13 residues. V shed 0 bases and J shed 6 bases, with 8 bases lying between them. Here the CDR3 reads CSVEDRGYEKLFF. Written as DNA, the CDR3 is TGCAGCGTTGAAGATCGGGGATATGAAAAACTGTTTTTT. The full variable domain, rest sourced from reference TRBV29-1 and TRBJ1-4, is SAVISQKPSRDICQRGTSLTIQCQVDSQVTMMFWYRQQPGQSLTLIATANQGSEATYESGFVIDKFPISRPNLTFSTLTVSNMSPEDSSIYLCSVEDRGYEKLFFGSGTQLSVL.

Comment on this clonotype: This may stem from a read error, because a much larger clone lies one nucleotide away. The gene calls are TRBV2 and TRBJ1-5, with TRBD1 matching 9 bases. The CDR3 sequence is 15 residues long. Germline V gives CDR1 SNHLY, CDR2 FYNNEI. The V segment lost 8 bases and the J segment 6 bases; nucleotides outside the gene matches: 11. CDR3 coding DNA: TGTGCCAGCGGTCAGCGGGACAGGGCACCTCAGCCCCAGCATTTT. It codes for CASGQRDRAPQPQHF.

J is TRBJ1-1 and V is TRBV2, with a tentative D call TRBD1 (6 bases). CDR1 SNHLY and CDR2 FYNNEI come from the germline V gene. Trimming cost V 5 bases and J 1 base, with 11 bases left between them. This CDR3 spans 14 amino acids. CDR3 sequence: CASSWTEANTEAFF. CDR3 sequence (DNA): TGTGCCAGCAGTTGGACAGAGGCGAACACTGAAGCTTTCTTT.

This clonotype was seen a handful of times. The chain uses TRBV7-9 and TRBJ2-7, with 9 nucleotides matching TRBD1. V trimming: 5 bases; J trimming: 6 bases; junction bases outside the gene matches: 8. The germline V gene encodes CDR1 SEHNR and CDR2 FQNEAQ (reference sequence). This CDR3 contains 14 residues. CDR3 loop: CASSLGTGKFEQYF. The CDR3 DNA is TGTGCCAGCAGCCTAGGGACAGGGAAGTTCGAGCAGTACTTC.

This clonotype was counted only a few times. J is TRBJ2-5 and V is TRBV6-6, with D possibly matching TRBD1 (6 bases). The CDR3 covers 14 residues. Germline loops: CDR1 MNHNY, CDR2 SVGAGI (reference sequence). Trimming shortened V by 8 bases and J by 1 base, and 14 bases separated the two germline ends. The CDR3 sequence: CASGMTGPQETQYF. The CDR3 bases are TGTGCCAGCGGGATGACAGGACCCCAAGAGACCCAGTACTTC.

This rearrangement joins TRBV12-3 or TRBV12-4 to TRBJ1-3; D perhaps matches TRBD1 (5 bases). The CDR3 covers 15 residues. Trimming took 2 bases from V and 0 from J, leaving 8 bases between them. The CDR3, as DNA: TGTGCCAGCAGTTTACGGGGGTACTCTGGAAACACCATATATTTT. Its translation: CASSLRGYSGNTIYF.

The chain uses TRBV29-1 and TRBJ1-1; D gene unclear. The CDR3 is 13 residues long. Germline CDR1 SQVTM, CDR2 ANQGSEA. The ends were cut back, 6 bases at V and 1 base at J, with 12 bases in the middle. The CDR3 sequence: CSVATGQNTEAFF. The CDR3 DNA follows: TGCAGCGTAGCCACGGGCCAGAACACTGAAGCTTTCTTT.

The genes are TRBV7-8 and TRBJ1-2, with 10 bases matching TRBD1. There are 16 residues in the CDR3. Germline values: CDR1 SGHVS, CDR2 FQNEAQ. Trimming took 4 bases from V and 7 from J; bases not matched to a gene: 12. In DNA, the CDR3 is TGTGCCAGCAGCTCCGCCGCGACAGGGGGCTGGGGTGGCTACACCTTC. Encoded protein: CASSSAATGGWGGYTF.

Comments on this clonotype: This could be a read error, since a much larger clone is one nucleotide away. CDR3 in DNA: TGTGCCATCAGAGAGAGACAGGGGGTTCTTACCTTC. This gives the protein CAIRERQGVLTF. The chain is built from TRBV10-3 and TRBJ1-2; 9 nucleotides match TRBD1. V lost 6 bases, J lost 14 bases, and 10 bases stayed unmatched. Germline loops: CDR1 ENHRY, CDR2 SYGVKD. The length of the CDR3 is 12 residues.

The rearrangement joins TRBV25-1 to TRBJ2-7; 9 bases fit TRBD1. CDR3 size: 12 residues. CDR1 and CDR2 (germline): MGHDK, SYGVNS. DNA for the CDR3: TGTGCGGACGGGGACAGGGTCTACGAGCAGTACTTC. It encodes CADGDRVYEQYF.

A few counts support this clonotype. The chain carries TRBV7-9 and TRBJ1-2; TRBD1 agrees at 10 bases. From germline, CDR1 is SEHNR and CDR2 FQNEAQ (reference sequence). The V and J ends lost 5 bases and 3 bases, in that order; junction bases with no gene match: 9. CDR3 length: 16 amino acids. For the CDR3, the DNA is TGTGCCAGCAGCCAAGATTGGACAGGGGGTTACTATGGCTACACCTTC. Translating it yields CASSQDWTGGYYGYTF.

The gene calls are TRBV7-2 and TRBJ1-1; D remains ambiguous. CDR1 and CDR2 (germline): SGHTA, FQGNSA. The CDR3 has 15 residues. V lost 2 bases and J lost 1, with 11 bases in between. CDR3 nucleotides: TGTGCCAGCAGCTTAAGTTACGCAGGGAACACTGAAGCTTTCTTT. Translation gives CASSLSYAGNTEAFF.

This clonotype was observed at least ten times. The chain links TRBV7-8 to TRBJ1-1; D remains ambiguous. The CDR3 has 14 residues. Trimming removed 0 bases at V and 4 bases at J, with 9 bases between. Per germline, CDR1 SGHVS and CDR2 FQNEAQ. CDR3 amino acids: CASSLARVGTEAFF. CDR3 coding DNA: TGTGCCAGCAGCTTAGCGCGGGTTGGCACTGAAGCTTTCTTT.

This clonotype was picked up many times. The genes are TRBV7-8 and TRBJ2-5; 9 nucleotides line up with TRBD2. The germline CDR1 and CDR2 sequences are SGHVS and FQNEAQ. The CDR3 runs 16 residues. Trimming took 5 bases from V and 5 from J; bases not matched to a gene: 12. The CDR3 region is CASSPLGGGARETQYF. Here the CDR3 DNA reads TGTGCCAGCAGCCCGCTTGGCGGGGGGGCCCGGGAGACCCAGTACTTC.

Only a few counts were recorded for this clonotype. V and J are TRBV6-6 and TRBJ2-7; D might be TRBD1 or TRBD2, each matching 5 bases. Germline CDR1 is MNHNY and CDR2 is SVGAGI (reference sequence). This CDR3 comprises 16 residues. V was trimmed by 6 bases and J by 2 bases, leaving 20 bases between them. CDR3 sequence (DNA): TGTGCCAGCAGACAAACCGGACACGGGAATGCCTACGAGCAGTACTTC. Residues: CASRQTGHGNAYEQYF.

CDR3 protein: CASSLTGNSGNTIYF. CDR3 sequence (DNA): TGTGCCAGCAGCCTGACTGGAAACTCTGGAAACACCATATATTTT. The chain links TRBV7-9 to TRBJ1-3; no reliable D call. Looked up from germline, CDR1 is SEHNR and CDR2 is FQNEAQ (reference sequence). This CDR3 is 15 amino acids long. V lost 5 bases and J lost 0, with 11 bases in between.